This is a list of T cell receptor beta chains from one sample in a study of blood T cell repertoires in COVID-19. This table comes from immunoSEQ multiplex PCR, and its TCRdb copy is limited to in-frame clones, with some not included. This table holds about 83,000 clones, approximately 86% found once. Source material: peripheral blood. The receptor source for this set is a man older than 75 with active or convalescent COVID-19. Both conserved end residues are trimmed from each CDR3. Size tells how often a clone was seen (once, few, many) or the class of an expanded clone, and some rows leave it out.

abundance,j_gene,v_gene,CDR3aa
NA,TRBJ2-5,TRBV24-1,ATSVGAQETQY
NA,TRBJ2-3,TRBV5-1,ASSTGGAGGPGDTQY
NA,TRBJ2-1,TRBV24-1,ATSARQEFNEQF
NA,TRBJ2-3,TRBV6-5,ASSYSGQGRSDTQY
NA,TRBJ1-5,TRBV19,ASRPGDSGPQAQH
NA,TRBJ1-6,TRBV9,ASSPSGTGASYSPLH
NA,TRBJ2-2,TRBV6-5,ASRRTTYTGELF
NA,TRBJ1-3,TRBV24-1,ATSVRSPSSGNTIY
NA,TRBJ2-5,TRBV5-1,ASSLVGVLGAGQETQY
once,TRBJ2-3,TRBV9,ASSVDSGSTDTQY
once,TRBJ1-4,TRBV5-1,ASREGWTNEKLF
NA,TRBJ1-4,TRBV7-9,ASSWGLGQLF
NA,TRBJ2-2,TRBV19,ASSMRPGTTNTGELF
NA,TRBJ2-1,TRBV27,ASSWREGNEQF
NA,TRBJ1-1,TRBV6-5,ASRPRQGSTEAF
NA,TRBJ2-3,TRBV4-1,ASSRQGGGDTQY
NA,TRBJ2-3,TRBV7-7,ASSSTTGALDTQY
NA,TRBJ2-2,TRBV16,ASSQPSTGATGELF
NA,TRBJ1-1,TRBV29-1,SVVPQGAGEAF
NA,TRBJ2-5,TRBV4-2,ASSQGQGIDRETQY
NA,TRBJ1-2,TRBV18,ASSSGRGYGYT
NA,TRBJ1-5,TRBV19,ASRPRGGNQPQH
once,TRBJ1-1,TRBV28,ASSSRQVNTEAF
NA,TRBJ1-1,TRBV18,ASSPWGLGTEAF
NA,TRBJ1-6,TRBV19,ASSTTGDSDSPLH
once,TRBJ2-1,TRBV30,AWRVTSGLYNEQF
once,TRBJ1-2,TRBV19,ASSNRERYGYT
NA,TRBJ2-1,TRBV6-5,ASSYQGQNEQF
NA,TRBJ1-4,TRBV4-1,ASSQGRGEMGKLF
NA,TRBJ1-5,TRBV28,ASSFRQGVPNQPQH
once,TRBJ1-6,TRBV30,AWGDSYNSPLH
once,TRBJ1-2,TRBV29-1,TYTGVGANYGYT
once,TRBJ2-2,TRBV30,AWTSGANTGELF
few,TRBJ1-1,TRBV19,ASSILGGLGNTEAF
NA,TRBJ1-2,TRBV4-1,ASSPLTGSYGYT
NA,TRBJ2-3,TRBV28,ASSFIGGSSTDTQY
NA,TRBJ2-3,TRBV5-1,ASSLEPSTDTQY
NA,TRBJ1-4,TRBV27,ASSGSRSATNEKLF
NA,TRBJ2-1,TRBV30,AWAGFVVNNEQF
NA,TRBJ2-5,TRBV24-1,ATSEPTSGGRETQY
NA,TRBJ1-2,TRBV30,AWSVQGAVGYT
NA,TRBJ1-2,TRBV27,ASSGAADWGYT
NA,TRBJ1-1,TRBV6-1,ASSEVWRQHHNEAF
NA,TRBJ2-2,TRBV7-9,ASRLQGNTGELF
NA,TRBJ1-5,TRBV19,ASSEGGGNQPQH
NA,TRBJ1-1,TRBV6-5,ASSYSGGTWGTEAF
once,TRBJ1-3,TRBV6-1,ASSERGGGLGNTIY